The table lists the clone carrying this T cell receptor (beta chain) with many counts. The antigen remains unidentified. This record comes from a study of early T cells in non-severe SARS-CoV-2 infection. Study in general: Alpha and beta chains were unpaired, from unsorted whole-blood bulk RNA.

Whole-study findings and limits: Reliance on VDJdb matching favored anti-spike CD8 responses; private and CD4 specificities were missed.

The protocol attached unique molecular identifiers to individual cDNA molecules. TCRdb ran MiXCR on the 5' RACE reads and lists one entry per CDR3 protein. The sample holds around 81,000 distinct CDR3 sequences, roughly 13% seen once. The germline gives CDR1 LNHDA, CDR2 SQIVND (reference sequence). With V trimmed by 4 bases and J by 3 bases, 0 bases remained unmatched. This CDR3 spans 14 amino acids. What was sequenced was whole blood. The TCR sequence derives from an adult who was a healthcare worker with PCR-confirmed SARS-CoV-2 infection or an uninfected control (not recorded which). This chain connects TRBV19 to TRBJ2-2; TRBD1 matches 9 bases. The DNA for the CDR3 is TGTGCCAGTAGTAGGACAGGGGACACCGGGGAGCTGTTTTTT. As protein: CASSRTGDTGELFF. Looking up the rest from reference TRBV19 and TRBJ2-2 gives the full variable domain: DGGITQSPKYLFRKEGQNVTLSCEQNLNHDAMYWYRQDPGQGLRLIYYSQIVNDFQKGDIAEGYSVSREKKESFPLTVTSAQKNPTAFYLCASSRTGDTGELFFGEGSRLTVL.